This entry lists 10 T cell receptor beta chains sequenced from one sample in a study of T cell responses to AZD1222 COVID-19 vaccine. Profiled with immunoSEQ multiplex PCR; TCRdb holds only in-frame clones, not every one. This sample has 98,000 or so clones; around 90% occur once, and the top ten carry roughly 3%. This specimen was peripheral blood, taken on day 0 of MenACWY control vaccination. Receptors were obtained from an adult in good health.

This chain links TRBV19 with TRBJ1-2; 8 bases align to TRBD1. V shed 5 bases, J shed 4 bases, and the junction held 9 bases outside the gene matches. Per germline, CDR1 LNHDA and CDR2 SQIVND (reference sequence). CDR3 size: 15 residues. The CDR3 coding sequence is TGTGCCAGTAGTGCGCCCAGGGGGCTCGGCTATGGCTACACCTTC. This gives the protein CASSAPRGLGYGYTF.

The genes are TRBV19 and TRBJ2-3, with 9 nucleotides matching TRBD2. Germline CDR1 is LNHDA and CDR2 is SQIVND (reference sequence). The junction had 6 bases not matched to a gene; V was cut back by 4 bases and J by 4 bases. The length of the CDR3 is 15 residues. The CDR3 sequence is CASSSRGLAPDTQYF. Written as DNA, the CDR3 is TGTGCCAGTAGTAGCCGCGGACTAGCGCCAGATACGCAGTATTTT.

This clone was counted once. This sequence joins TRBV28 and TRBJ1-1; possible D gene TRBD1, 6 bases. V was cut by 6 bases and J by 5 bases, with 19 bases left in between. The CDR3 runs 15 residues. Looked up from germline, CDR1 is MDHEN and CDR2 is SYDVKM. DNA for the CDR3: TGTGCCAGCAGCTGGGCGGGGGCGAGATTGACTGAAGCTTTCTTT. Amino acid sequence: CASSWAGARLTEAFF.

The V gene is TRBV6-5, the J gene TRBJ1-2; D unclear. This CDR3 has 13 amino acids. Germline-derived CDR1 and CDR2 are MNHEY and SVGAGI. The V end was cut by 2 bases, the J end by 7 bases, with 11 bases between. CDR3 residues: CASSYPDGLGYTF. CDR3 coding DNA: TGTGCCAGCAGTTACCCCGACGGCCTTGGCTACACCTTC.

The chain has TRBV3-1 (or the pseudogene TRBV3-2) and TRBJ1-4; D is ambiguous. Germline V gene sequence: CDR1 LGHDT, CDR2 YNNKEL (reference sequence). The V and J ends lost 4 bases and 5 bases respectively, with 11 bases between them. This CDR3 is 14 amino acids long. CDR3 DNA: TGTGCCAGCAGCCTTTTTGACCCGAATGAAAAACTGTTTTTT. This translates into CASSLFDPNEKLFF.

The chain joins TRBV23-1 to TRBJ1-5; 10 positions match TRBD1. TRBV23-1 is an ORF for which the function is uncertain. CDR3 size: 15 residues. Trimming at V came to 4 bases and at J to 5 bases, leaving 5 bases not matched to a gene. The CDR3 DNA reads TGCGCCAGCAGTCTCCCCGGGACAGGGGATCAGCCCCAGCATTTT. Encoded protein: CASSLPGTGDQPQHF.

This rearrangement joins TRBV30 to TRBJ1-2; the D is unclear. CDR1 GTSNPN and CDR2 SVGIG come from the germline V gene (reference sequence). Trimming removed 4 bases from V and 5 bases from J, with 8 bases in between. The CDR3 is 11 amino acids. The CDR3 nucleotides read TGTGCCTGGAACCGAGGATATGGCTACACCTTC. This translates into CAWNRGYGYTF.

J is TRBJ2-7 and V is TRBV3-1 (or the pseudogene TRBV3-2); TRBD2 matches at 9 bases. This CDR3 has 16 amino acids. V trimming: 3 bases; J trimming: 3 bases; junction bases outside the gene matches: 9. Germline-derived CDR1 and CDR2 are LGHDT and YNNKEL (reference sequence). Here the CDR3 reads CASSHYSGGRIYEQYF. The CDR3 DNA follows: TGTGCCAGCAGCCATTATAGCGGGGGCCGAATCTACGAGCAGTACTTC.

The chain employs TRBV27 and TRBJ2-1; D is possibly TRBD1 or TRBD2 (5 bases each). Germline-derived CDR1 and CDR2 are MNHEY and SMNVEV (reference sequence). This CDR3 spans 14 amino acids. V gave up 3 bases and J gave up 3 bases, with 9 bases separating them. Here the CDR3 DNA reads TGTGCCAGCAGTTTCCGGGGCCGCTACAATGAGCAGTTCTTC. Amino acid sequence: CASSFRGRYNEQFF.

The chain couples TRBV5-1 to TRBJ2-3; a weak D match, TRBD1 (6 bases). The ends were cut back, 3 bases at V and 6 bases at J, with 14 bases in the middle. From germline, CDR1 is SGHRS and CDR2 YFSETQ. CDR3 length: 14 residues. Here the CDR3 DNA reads TGCGCCAGCAGCTCGGGACACGAGGCGGATACGCAGTATTTT. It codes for CASSSGHEADTQYF.